This paragraph covers one T cell receptor beta chain sequence. The antigen this receptor binds is unknown. Germline and junction disagree at one end, which may indicate a read error. The roughly 42 donors, aged about 6 to 100 years, were systemically healthy Caucasian individuals from Russia. Each donor gave ten milliliters of peripheral blood, drawn into EDTA-treated Vacutainer tubes. Ficoll-Paque density-gradient centrifugation was used to isolate PBMCs, with at least 6 million obtained per sample. Total RNA was extracted from PBMCs with Trizol reagent, with at least 5 micrograms obtained per sample. For every donor, an aliquot of PBMCs went through flow cytometry to measure the percentages of naive CD45RAhigh/CD27high T cells. The CDR3 spans 15 residues, from the cysteine through the phenylalanine. Just the 45-base CDR3 DNA is kept, in frame starting at base 1. Taken from the germline V gene, the CDR1 and CDR2 loops are SGHRS and YFSETQ.

The data stem from a study of blood T cells in healthy people across ages (dated by TCRdb to between 2014 and 2017). For the wider study: Template switching captured roughly one uniquely barcoded TCR beta cDNA molecule per two T cells in model experiments. The donors were divided into four age groups: young (average around 17 years), middle-aged (about 39), aged (under 70) and long-lived (more than 75). The study measured age-related changes in TCR beta repertoire diversity using deep sequencing normalized with unique cDNA molecular identifiers. The study analyzed two additional independent replicas of 1 million unique cDNA reads from the same blood draw for two donors, one aged 18 to 30 and one aged 80 or older. Donors of different ages were randomly distributed across sequencing lanes to avoid experimental bias.

Libraries came from 5' RACE. Sequencing relied on an Illumina HiSeq 2500. A second PCR of about 6 to 12 cycles was run with a J-beta primer mix and a sample-barcoded 5' primer. A template-switch 5' adaptor carrying 12 random nucleotides introduced a unique molecular identifier onto each TCR beta cDNA molecule. Each sample yielded at least 3 million CDR3-containing paired-end reads. The Mint cDNA synthesis kit, primed by a TRBC-specific oligonucleotide, was used to synthesize first-strand cDNA from all RNA. Following uracil-DNA glycosylase treatment, all cDNA underwent a first 18-cycle PCR with the universal primers M1SS and BC2_uni_R. The paper's processing steps were these. Each sample was normalized by randomly selecting 1 million high-quality reads, each carrying a distinct molecular identifier. Instead of being binned into consensus sequences, reads that shared molecular identifiers were thrown out. MiTCR, set to a Q25 quality threshold and the strictest error-elimination algorithm, was used for CDR3 identification, clonotype clustering and error correction. A nonparametric unseen species model with Euler transformation was used to estimate lower-bound total TCR beta diversity. TCRdb reprocessed the public reads (quality trimming at Q25 with fastp, clone calling with MiXCR) and kept in-frame beta chains. One record per CDR3 amino acid sequence lists the most common genes and DNA. The V and J calls were determined by TCRdb, not by the authors. In all, the sample holds roughly 800,000 distinct CDR3 sequences, and 58% of those were seen once. Of the sample, approximately 21% is held by the ten largest clones.

Results the study describes overall, beyond this receptor: Observed TCR beta diversity correlated strongly with the percentage of naive T cells measured by flow cytometry. Observed TCR beta diversity per million T cells fell roughly linearly with age, and a significant reduction was already apparent by age approximately 40. Bulk unsorted PBMC profiling prevented conclusive comparison of naive and antigen-experienced compartments. Estimates of total diversity based on one million sequenced T cells were considered lower bounds and underestimates. Compared with the aged group, the long-lived group had more naive CD4+ T cells, fewer expanded clones and increased TCR diversity, a pattern suggesting age selection. Because donor CMV infection status was unknown, age-related changes in expanded clonotypes were potentially confounded.

The rearranged segments are TRBV5-1 and TRBJ2-3; TRBD1 matches 9 bases in the middle. This sequence was found in a man younger than 45 in good health. The source material was blood. The CDR3: CTSSATGGYTDTQYF. The nucleotide sequence reads as follows: TGCACCAGCAGCGCGACAGGGGGTTACACAGATACGCAGTATTTT.